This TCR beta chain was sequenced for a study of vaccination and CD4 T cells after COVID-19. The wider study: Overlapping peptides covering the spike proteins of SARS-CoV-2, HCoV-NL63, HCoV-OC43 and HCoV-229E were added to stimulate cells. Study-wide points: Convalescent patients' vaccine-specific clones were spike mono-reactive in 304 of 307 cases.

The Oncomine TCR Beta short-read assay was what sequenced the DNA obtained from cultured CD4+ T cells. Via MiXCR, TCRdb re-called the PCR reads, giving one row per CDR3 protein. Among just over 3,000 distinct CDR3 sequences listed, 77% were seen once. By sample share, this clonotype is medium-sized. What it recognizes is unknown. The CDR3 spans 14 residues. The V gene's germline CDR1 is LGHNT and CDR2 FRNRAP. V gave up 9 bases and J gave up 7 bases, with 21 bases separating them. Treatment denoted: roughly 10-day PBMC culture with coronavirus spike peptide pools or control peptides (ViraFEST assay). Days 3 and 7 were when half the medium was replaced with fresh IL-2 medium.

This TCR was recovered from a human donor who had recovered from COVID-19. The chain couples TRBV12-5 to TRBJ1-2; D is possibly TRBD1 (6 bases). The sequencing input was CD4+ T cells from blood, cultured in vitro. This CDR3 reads CASGGTGFVGGYTF. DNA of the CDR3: TGTGCTAGCGGGGGAACAGGGTTTGTCGGTGGCTACACCTTC.